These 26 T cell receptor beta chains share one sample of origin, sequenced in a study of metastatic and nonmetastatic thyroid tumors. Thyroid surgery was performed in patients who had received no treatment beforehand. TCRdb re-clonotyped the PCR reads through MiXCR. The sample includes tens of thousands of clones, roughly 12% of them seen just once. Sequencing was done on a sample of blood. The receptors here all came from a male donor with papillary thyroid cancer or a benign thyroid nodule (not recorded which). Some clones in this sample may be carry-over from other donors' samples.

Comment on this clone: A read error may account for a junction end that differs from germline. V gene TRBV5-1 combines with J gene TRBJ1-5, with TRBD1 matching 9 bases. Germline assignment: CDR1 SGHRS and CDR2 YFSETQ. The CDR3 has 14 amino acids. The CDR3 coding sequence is TGTGCCAGCAGCTTTACAGGGGGCGATCAGCCCCAGCATTTT. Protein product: CASSFTGGDQPQHF.

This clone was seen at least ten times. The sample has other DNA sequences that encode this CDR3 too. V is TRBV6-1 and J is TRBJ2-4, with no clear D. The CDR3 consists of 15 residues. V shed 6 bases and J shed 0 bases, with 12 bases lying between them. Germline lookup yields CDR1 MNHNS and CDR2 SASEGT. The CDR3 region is CASSVSTVAKNIQYF. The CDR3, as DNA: TGTGCCAGCAGCGTCTCTACAGTAGCCAAAAACATTCAGTACTTC.

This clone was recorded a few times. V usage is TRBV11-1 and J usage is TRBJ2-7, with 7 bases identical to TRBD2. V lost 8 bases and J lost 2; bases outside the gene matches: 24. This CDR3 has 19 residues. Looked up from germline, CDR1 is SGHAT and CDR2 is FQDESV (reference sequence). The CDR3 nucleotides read TGTGCCAGCGGCTCCTCGGATATAAGCGGGAACATCCCGACCTACGAGCAGTACTTC. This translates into CASGSSDISGNIPTYEQYF.

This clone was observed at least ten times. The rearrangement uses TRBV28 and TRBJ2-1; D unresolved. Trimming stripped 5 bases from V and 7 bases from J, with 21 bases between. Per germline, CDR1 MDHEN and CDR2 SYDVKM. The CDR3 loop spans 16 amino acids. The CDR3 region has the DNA TGTGCCAGCAGTCCCCAAGTCCGGACCGGTGGGAATGAGCAGTTCTTC. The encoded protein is CASSPQVRTGGNEQFF. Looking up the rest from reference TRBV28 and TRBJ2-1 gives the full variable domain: DVKVTQSSRYLVKRTGEKVFLECVQDMDHENMFWYRQDPGLGLRLIYFSYDVKMKEKGDIPEGYSVSREKKERFSLILESASTNQTSMYLCASSPQVRTGGNEQFFGPGTRLTVL.

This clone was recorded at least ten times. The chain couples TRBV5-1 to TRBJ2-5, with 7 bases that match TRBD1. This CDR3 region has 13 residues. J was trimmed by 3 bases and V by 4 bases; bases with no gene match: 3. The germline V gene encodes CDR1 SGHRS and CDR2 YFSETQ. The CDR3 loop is CASSTDREETQYF. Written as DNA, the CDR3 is TGCGCCAGCAGCACTGACAGGGAAGAGACCCAGTACTTC.

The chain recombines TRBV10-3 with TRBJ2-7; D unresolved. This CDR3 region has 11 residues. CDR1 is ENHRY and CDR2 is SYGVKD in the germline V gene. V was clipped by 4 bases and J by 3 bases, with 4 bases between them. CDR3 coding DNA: TGTGCCATCAGTGTGTTCTACGAGCAGTACTTC. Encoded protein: CAISVFYEQYF.

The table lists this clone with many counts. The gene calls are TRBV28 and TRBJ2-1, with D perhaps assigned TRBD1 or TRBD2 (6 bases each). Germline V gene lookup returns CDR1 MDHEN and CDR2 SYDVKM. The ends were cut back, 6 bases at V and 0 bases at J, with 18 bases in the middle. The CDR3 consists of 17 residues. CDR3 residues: CASSTGWGDISYNEQFF. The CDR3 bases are TGTGCCAGCAGCACGGGTTGGGGGGACATCTCCTACAATGAGCAGTTCTTC.

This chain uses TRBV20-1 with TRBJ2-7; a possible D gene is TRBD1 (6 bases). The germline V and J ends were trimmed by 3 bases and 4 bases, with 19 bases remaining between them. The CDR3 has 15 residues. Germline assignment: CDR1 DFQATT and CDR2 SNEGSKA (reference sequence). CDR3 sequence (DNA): TGCAGTGCTAGGGATACGGGACATGGGTCGTACGAGCAGTACTTC. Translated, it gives CSARDTGHGSYEQYF.

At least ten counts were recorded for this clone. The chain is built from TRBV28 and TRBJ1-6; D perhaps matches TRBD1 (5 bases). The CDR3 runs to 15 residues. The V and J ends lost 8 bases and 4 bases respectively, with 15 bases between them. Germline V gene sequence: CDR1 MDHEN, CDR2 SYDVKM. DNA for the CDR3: TGTGCCAGCGAGACTCGTAAGGGGTATAATTCACCCCTCCACTTT. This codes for CASETRKGYNSPLHF.

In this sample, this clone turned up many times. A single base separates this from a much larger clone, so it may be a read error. This CDR3 is CAGTPGTGDIQPQHF. The CDR3 region has the DNA TGTGCCGGCACCCCCGGGACAGGGGATATACAGCCCCAGCATTTT. The rearrangement joins TRBV6-2 or TRBV6-3 to TRBJ1-5; 10 bases line up with TRBD1. J lost 7 bases, V lost 11 bases, and 14 bases had no gene match. Germline CDR1 and CDR2: MNHEY and SVGEGT. The CDR3 extends over 15 amino acids.

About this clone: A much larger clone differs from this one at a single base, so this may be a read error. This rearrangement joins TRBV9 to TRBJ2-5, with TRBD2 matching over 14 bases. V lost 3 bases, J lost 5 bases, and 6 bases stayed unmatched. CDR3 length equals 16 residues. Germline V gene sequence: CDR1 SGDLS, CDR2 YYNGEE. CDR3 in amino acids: CASSGLAGGPVETQYF. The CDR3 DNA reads TGTGCCAGCAGCGGACTAGCGGGAGGGCCGGTTGAGACCCAGTACTTC.

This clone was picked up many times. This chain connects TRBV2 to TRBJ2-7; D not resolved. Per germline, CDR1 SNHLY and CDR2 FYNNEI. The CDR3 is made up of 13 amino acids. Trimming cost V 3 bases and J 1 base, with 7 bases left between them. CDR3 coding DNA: TGTGCCAGCAGTGAGACTTATTCCTACGAGCAGTACTTC. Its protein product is CASSETYSYEQYF.

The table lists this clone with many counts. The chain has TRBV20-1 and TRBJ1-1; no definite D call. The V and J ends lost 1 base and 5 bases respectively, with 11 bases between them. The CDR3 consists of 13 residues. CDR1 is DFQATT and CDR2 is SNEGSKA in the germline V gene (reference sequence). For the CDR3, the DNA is TGCAGTGCTAGAGGCCAGAGGGAAACTGAAGCTTTCTTT. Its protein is CSARGQRETEAFF.

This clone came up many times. In nucleotides, the CDR3 is TGTGCCAGCACCGAGAGACAGGGGGGCTACAATGAGCAGTTCTTC. Amino acids: CASTERQGGYNEQFF. This chain uses TRBV6-2 or TRBV6-3 with TRBJ2-1, with 9 bases lining up with TRBD1. The CDR3 loop spans 15 amino acids. V gave up 7 bases and J gave up 3 bases; unmatched junction bases: 7. Germline V CDR1 and CDR2: MNHEY, SVGEGT.

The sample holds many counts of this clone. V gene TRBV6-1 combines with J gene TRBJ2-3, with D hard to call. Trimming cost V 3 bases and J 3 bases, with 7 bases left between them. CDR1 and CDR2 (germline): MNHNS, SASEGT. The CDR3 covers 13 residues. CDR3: CASSDRRTDTQYF. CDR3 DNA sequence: TGTGCCAGCAGTGACAGGAGAACAGATACGCAGTATTTT.

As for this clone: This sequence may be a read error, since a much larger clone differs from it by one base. The CDR3 loop is CSVEGSAEAFF. CDR3 nucleotides: TGCAGTGTGGAGGGATCGGCTGAAGCTTTCTTT. V usage is TRBV20-1 and J usage is TRBJ1-1; no clear D. Trimming cost V 7 bases and J 6 bases, with 12 bases left between them. This CDR3 has 11 residues. CDR1 is DFQATT and CDR2 is SNEGSKA in the germline V gene (reference sequence).

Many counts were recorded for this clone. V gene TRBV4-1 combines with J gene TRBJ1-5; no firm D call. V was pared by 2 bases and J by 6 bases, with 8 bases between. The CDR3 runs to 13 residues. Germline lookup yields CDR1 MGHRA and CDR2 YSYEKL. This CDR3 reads CASSQNLGQPQHF. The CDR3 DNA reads TGCGCCAGCAGCCAAAACCTGGGTCAGCCCCAGCATTTT.

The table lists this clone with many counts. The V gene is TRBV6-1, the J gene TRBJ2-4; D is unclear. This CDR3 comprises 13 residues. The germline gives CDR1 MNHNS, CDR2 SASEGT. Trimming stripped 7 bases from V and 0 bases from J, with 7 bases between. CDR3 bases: TGTGCCAGCAAACCCCTAGCCAAAAACATTCAGTACTTC. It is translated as CASKPLAKNIQYF.

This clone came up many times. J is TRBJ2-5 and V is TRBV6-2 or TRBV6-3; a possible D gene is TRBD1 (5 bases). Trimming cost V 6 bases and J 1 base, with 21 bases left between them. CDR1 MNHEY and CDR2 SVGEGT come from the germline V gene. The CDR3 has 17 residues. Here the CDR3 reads CASSPRTDSYLQETQYF. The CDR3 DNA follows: TGTGCCAGCAGCCCCCGCACTGACAGCTACCTCCAAGAGACCCAGTACTTC.

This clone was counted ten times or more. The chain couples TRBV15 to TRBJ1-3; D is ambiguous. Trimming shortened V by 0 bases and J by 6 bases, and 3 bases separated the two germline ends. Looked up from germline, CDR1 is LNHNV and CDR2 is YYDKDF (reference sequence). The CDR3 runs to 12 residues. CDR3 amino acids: CATSRDKNTIYF. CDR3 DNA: TGTGCCACCAGCAGAGACAAAAACACCATATATTTT.

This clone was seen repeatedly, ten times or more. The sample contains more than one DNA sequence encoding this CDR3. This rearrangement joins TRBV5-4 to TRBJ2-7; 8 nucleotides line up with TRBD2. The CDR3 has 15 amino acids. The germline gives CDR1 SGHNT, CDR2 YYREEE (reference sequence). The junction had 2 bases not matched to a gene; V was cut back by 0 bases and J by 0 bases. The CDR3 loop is CASSLGSGSSYEQYF. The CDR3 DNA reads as TGTGCCAGCAGCTTGGGGAGCGGGAGCTCCTACGAGCAGTACTTC.

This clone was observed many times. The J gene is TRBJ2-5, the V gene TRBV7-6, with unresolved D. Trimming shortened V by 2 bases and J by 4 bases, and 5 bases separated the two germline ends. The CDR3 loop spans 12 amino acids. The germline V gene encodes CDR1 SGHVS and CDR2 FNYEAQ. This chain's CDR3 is CASSLSLETQYF. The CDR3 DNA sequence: TGTGCCAGCAGCTTATCCCTAGAGACCCAGTACTTC.

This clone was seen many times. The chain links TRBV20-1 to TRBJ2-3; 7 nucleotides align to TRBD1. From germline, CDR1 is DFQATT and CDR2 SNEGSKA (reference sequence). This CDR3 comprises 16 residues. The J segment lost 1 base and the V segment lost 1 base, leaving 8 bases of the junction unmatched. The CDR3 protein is CSARGGDSGGTDTQYF. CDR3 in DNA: TGCAGTGCTAGAGGAGGGGACAGTGGGGGCACAGATACGCAGTATTTT.

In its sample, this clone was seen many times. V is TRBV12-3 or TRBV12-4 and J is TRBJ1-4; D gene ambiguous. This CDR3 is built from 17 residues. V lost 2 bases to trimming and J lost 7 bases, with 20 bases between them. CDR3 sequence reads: CASSLRNRYYTFEKLFF. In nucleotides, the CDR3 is TGTGCCAGCAGTTTACGAAACAGATACTACACCTTTGAAAAACTGTTTTTT.

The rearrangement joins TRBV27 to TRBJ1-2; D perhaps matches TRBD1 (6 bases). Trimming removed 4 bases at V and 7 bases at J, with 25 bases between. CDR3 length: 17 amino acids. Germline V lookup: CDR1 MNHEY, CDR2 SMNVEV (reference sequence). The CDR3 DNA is TGTGCCAGCAGTTCTACCTCCGGGACACTCTGCGCTGGTGGCTACACCTTC. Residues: CASSSTSGTLCAGGYTF.

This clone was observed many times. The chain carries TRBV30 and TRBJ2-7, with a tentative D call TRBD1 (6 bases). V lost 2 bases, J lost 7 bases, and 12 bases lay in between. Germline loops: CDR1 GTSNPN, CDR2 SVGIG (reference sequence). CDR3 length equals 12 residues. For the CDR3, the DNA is TGTGCCTGGAGTTCAGGGGTCTGGGAGCAGTACTTC. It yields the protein CAWSSGVWEQYF.